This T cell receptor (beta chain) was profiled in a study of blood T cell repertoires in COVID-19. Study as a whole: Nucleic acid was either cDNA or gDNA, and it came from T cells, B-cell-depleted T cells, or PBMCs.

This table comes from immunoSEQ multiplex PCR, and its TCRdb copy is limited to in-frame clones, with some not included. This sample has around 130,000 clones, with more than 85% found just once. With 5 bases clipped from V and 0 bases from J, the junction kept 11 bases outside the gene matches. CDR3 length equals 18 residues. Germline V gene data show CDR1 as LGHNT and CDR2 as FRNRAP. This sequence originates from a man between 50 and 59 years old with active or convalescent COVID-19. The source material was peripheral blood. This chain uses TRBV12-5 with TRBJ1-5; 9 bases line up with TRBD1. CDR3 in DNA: TGTGCTAGTGGTCGTGGGACAGGGAGGGGAGGTAGCAATCAGCCCCAGCATTTT. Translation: CASGRGTGRGGSNQPQHF.